The next 29 T cell receptor beta chains were all read from a single sample in a study of tumor T cells in aggressive B-cell lymphoma (dated by TCRdb to the late 2010s). Receptor libraries were prepared by the immunoSEQ multiplex PCR assay. Here the immuneACCESS table is served through TCRdb, limited to in-frame sequences with V and J called. Missing clones are a known gap in these copies; in checked studies unresolved V genes cover under half, and the rest lacks a known reason. This sample comprises 9,900 or so clones, about 93% of them detected only once. The ten largest make up approximately 3% of the sample. Input material: tumor tissue. The receptors were gathered from an adult with diffuse large B cell lymphoma.

This rearrangement joins TRBV5-8 to TRBJ2-5; D gene unclear. Trimming removed 1 base at V and 0 bases at J, with 10 bases between. The length of the CDR3 is 15 residues. Germline V gene sequence: CDR1 SGHTS, CDR2 YDEGEE. CDR3 amino acids: CASSLMTSYQETQYF. In DNA form, the CDR3 reads TGTGCCAGCAGCTTGATGACTTCGTACCAAGAGACCCAGTACTTC.

The V gene is TRBV7-9, the J gene TRBJ2-7, with D possibly TRBD2 on 5 matching bases. Germline V gene data show CDR1 as SEHNR and CDR2 as FQNEAQ (reference sequence). The CDR3 runs 13 residues. The ends were cut back, 3 bases at V and 5 bases at J, with 11 bases in the middle. CDR3 region: CASSFVSGNEQYF. The DNA for the CDR3 is TGTGCCAGCAGCTTTGTCTCCGGGAACGAGCAGTACTTC.

V and J are TRBV5-1 and TRBJ1-3; D is possibly TRBD1 (6 bases). The CDR3 has 15 residues. Trimming cost V 0 bases and J 3 bases, with 10 bases left between them. Per the germline V gene, CDR1 is SGHRS and CDR2 is YFSETQ. The CDR3 protein is CASSLEIRGGNTIYF. CDR3 sequence (DNA): TGCGCCAGCAGCTTGGAAATCAGGGGTGGAAACACCATATATTTT.

V is TRBV30 and J is TRBJ1-2, with D possibly being TRBD1 (5 bases). The germline V and J ends were trimmed by 6 bases and 1 base, with 21 bases remaining between them. The CDR3 is 16 amino acids. Germline V gene sequence: CDR1 GTSNPN, CDR2 SVGIG (reference sequence). The CDR3 DNA follows: TGTGCCTGTGCCCACTCTGGGGCAGCTAATAACTATGGCTACACCTTC. Its translation is CACAHSGAANNYGYTF.

This rearrangement joins TRBV28 to TRBJ2-7; the D gene is possibly TRBD2 (6 bases). Germline values: CDR1 MDHEN, CDR2 SYDVKM. There are 11 residues in the CDR3. V was trimmed by 8 bases and J by 5 bases, leaving 10 bases between them. The CDR3 DNA follows: TGTGCCAGCGGGGGGTCGAACGAGCAGTACTTC. Its translation: CASGGSNEQYF.

The V gene is TRBV6-1, the J gene TRBJ2-2, with 11 bases aligning to TRBD2. Germline V gene data show CDR1 as MNHNS and CDR2 as SASEGT. There are 15 residues in the CDR3. After removal of 8 bases from V and 0 bases from J, the junction contained 2 bases not matched to a gene. The CDR3 DNA sequence: TGTGCCAGCGCACTAGCGGGGGCGAACACCGGGGAGCTGTTTTTT. Translating gives CASALAGANTGELFF.

The chain is built from TRBV18 and TRBJ2-5; 7 bases are a match to TRBD1. The J segment lost 1 base and the V segment lost 6 bases, leaving 5 bases of the junction unmatched. The CDR3 contains 14 residues. Per the germline V gene, CDR1 is KGHSH and CDR2 is LQKENI. CDR3 bases: TGTGCCAGCTCTAGGGACAGACTCCAAGAGACCCAGTACTTC. Protein product: CASSRDRLQETQYF.

The V call is TRBV6-5, the J call TRBJ2-5; 12 nucleotides match TRBD2. The CDR3 spans 14 residues. Germline CDR1 is MNHEY and CDR2 is SVGAGI. V dropped 9 bases and J dropped 2; count of bases not matched to a gene: 4. The CDR3 nucleotides are TGTGCCAGACCTAGCGGGAGGGTACAAGAGACCCAGTACTTC. It specifies CARPSGRVQETQYF.

This clone was observed a single time. The chain recombines TRBV6-1 with TRBJ2-5; 14 bases are a match to TRBD2. With 7 bases clipped from V and 0 bases from J, the junction kept 1 base outside the gene matches. CDR1 is MNHNS and CDR2 is SASEGT in the germline V gene. This CDR3 has 15 amino acids. The CDR3 bases are TGTGCCAGCAAGGGACTAGCGGGAGACCAAGAGACCCAGTACTTC. Amino acid sequence: CASKGLAGDQETQYF.

This chain links TRBV6-1 with TRBJ2-7, with a tentative D call TRBD2 (5 bases). The CDR3 is made up of 14 amino acids. Germline values: CDR1 MNHNS, CDR2 SASEGT. With 2 bases removed from V and 0 bases from J, the gap between germline ends came to 8 bases. CDR3 sequence reads: CASSERGSSYEQYF. For the CDR3, the DNA is TGTGCCAGCAGTGAACGGGGAAGCTCCTACGAGCAGTACTTC.

The chain combines TRBV13 with TRBJ1-2, with 7 positions matching TRBD1. This CDR3 spans 14 amino acids. Per the germline V gene, CDR1 is PRHDT and CDR2 is FYEKMQ (reference sequence). The junction had 8 bases not matched to a gene; V was cut back by 6 bases and J by 4 bases. The chain's CDR3 is CASRDTGDAYGYTF. CDR3 nucleotides: TGTGCCAGCAGGGACACAGGGGACGCCTATGGCTACACCTTC.

The gene calls are TRBV4-1 and TRBJ2-7; 8 bases align to TRBD2. Germline lookup yields CDR1 MGHRA and CDR2 YSYEKL. After removal of 1 base from V and 2 bases from J, the junction contained 7 bases not matched to a gene. This CDR3 comprises 16 residues. CDR3 residues: CASSQVSGSETYEQYF. The CDR3 bases are TGCGCCAGCAGCCAAGTCAGCGGGAGTGAGACCTACGAGCAGTACTTC.

This clone occurred once. This chain uses TRBV7-2 with TRBJ2-1; 11 positions agree with TRBD2. The germline gives CDR1 SGHTA, CDR2 FQGNSA. V shed 5 bases, J shed 9 bases, and the junction held 6 bases outside the gene matches. The CDR3 has 14 residues. The CDR3 bases are TGTGCCAGCAGCGTTAGCGGGGGGGCCGTTGAGCAGTTCTTC. As protein: CASSVSGGAVEQFF. Together with reference TRBV7-2 and TRBJ2-1, the CDR3 gives the full variable domain: GAGVSQSPSNKVTEKGKDVELRCDPISGHTALYWYRQSLGQGLEFLIYFQGNSAPDKSGLPSDRFSAERTGGSVSTLTIQRTQQEDSAVYLCASSVSGGAVEQFFGPGTRLTVL.

The chain links TRBV2 to TRBJ2-5; tentatively, D is TRBD1 (6 bases). Trimming removed 7 bases at V and 2 bases at J, with 17 bases between. Looked up from germline, CDR1 is SNHLY and CDR2 is FYNNEI. This CDR3 has 15 residues. This CDR3 is CASTTETGEQETQYF. In nucleotides, the CDR3 is TGTGCCAGCACGACCGAGACAGGCGAGCAAGAGACCCAGTACTTC.

The J gene is TRBJ1-2, the V gene TRBV7-2, with 7 nucleotides matching TRBD1. CDR3 size: 13 residues. J was trimmed by 7 bases and V by 5 bases; bases with no gene match: 7. The germline CDR1 and CDR2 sequences are SGHTA and FQGNSA. CDR3 coding DNA: TGTGCCAGCAGCGCCTCGACAGGGCTTGGCTACACCTTC. Translated: CASSASTGLGYTF.

CDR3 protein: CASSYGLGADTQYF. The CDR3, as DNA: TGTGCCAGCAGTTACGGACTAGGTGCAGATACGCAGTATTTT. The rearrangement links TRBV6-5 to TRBJ2-3; 7 bases match TRBD2. The CDR3 covers 14 residues. The ends lost 2 bases at V and 4 bases at J; junction bases unmatched: 3. Germline V gives CDR1 MNHEY, CDR2 SVGAGI.

Details on this clone: The junction departs from the called germline gene at one end, perhaps through a read error. This chain connects TRBV5-6 to TRBJ1-2; D not resolved. This CDR3 spans 14 amino acids. CDR1 is SGHDT and CDR2 is YYEEEE in the germline V gene. The CDR3 DNA sequence: TGTGCCAACAGCCTTGGGGAGGTCCGCGATGGCTACACCTTC. The encoded protein is CANSLGEVRDGYTF. The full variable domain, rest sourced from reference TRBV5-6 and TRBJ1-2, is DAGVTQSPTHLIKTRGQQVTLRCSPKSGHDTVSWYQQALGQGPQFIFQYYEEEERQRGNFPDRFSGHQFPNYSSELNVNALLLGDSALYLCANSLGEVRDGYTFGSGTRLTVV.

This clone has just one count. The chain uses TRBV18 and TRBJ1-2; D is uncertain. The CDR3 covers 13 residues. V lost 3 bases and J 8 bases, leaving 13 bases between the germline ends. Germline CDR1 is KGHSH and CDR2 is LQKENI. CDR3 loop: CASSPSQWEGYTF. CDR3 in DNA: TGTGCCAGCTCACCGAGCCAGTGGGAGGGCTACACCTTC.

The V gene is TRBV18, the J gene TRBJ1-2; D uncertain. The CDR3 length is 13 residues. Trimming took 1 base from V and 8 from J, leaving 11 bases between them. Per germline, CDR1 KGHSH and CDR2 LQKENI. In DNA form, the CDR3 reads TGTGCCAGCTCACCACTCAGAGTGGAGGGCTACACCTTC. Translated: CASSPLRVEGYTF.

The rearrangement uses TRBV11-3 and TRBJ2-1; D is possibly TRBD1 (6 bases). Germline V gives CDR1 SGHNT, CDR2 YENEEA. The CDR3 length is 13 residues. Trimming cost V 1 base and J 10 bases, with 11 bases left between them. The CDR3 region has the DNA TGTGCCAGCAGCTTAGTTTCAGGGGTCGAGCAGTTCTTC. As protein: CASSLVSGVEQFF. Full variable domain (missing parts from reference TRBV11-3 and TRBJ2-1): EAGVVQSPRYKIIEKKQPVAFWCNPISGHNTLYWYLQNLGQGPELLIRYENEEAVDDSQLPKDRFSAERLKGVDSTLKIQPAELGDSAVYLCASSLVSGVEQFFGPGTRLTVL.

V usage is TRBV6-5 and J usage is TRBJ2-7, with D possibly matching TRBD1 (5 bases). This CDR3 has 15 amino acids. Trimming removed 11 bases from V and 5 bases from J, with 25 bases in between. CDR1 and CDR2 from the germline V gene are MNHEY and SVGAGI. This CDR3 is CAGTRTLSSINEQYF. CDR3 DNA: TGTGCCGGCACTCGGACACTCAGTTCGATTAACGAGCAGTACTTC.

The chain employs TRBV10-2 and TRBJ1-5; no firm D call. Germline CDR1 reads WSHSY; CDR2 reads SAAADI. The CDR3 is made up of 15 amino acids. Deletions cut 4 bases from V and 0 bases from J, with 10 bases between. The chain's CDR3 is CASSGGLYSNQPQHF. The CDR3, as DNA: TGCGCCAGCAGTGGCGGACTATATAGCAATCAGCCCCAGCATTTT.

The V call is TRBV30, the J call TRBJ1-1; 9 bases are shared with TRBD1. Germline CDR1 GTSNPN, CDR2 SVGIG (reference sequence). The CDR3 consists of 14 residues. After removal of 6 bases from V and 1 base from J, the junction contained 6 bases not matched to a gene. CDR3 sequence reads: CACRRQGENTEAFF. CDR3 DNA: TGTGCCTGCCGGCGACAGGGGGAGAACACTGAAGCTTTCTTT.

V usage is TRBV19 and J usage is TRBJ1-5, with D possibly matching TRBD1 (6 bases). Germline values: CDR1 LNHDA, CDR2 SQIVND (reference sequence). The CDR3 extends over 14 amino acids. Trimming shortened V by 1 base and J by 4 bases, and 8 bases separated the two germline ends. Written as DNA, the CDR3 is TGTGCCAGTAGTATAGTAAGGGGGAATCAGCCCCAGCATTTT. It codes for CASSIVRGNQPQHF.

V and J are TRBV5-1 and TRBJ2-2, with TRBD2 matching 14 bases. CDR1 and CDR2 (germline): SGHRS, YFSETQ. CDR3 length: 16 amino acids. Germline trimming cut 4 bases from V and 6 bases from J; bases unmatched to any gene: 5. In DNA, the CDR3 is TGCGCCAGCAGCCCGGGACTAGCGGGGGCTTCCGGGGAGCTGTTTTTT. Translating it yields CASSPGLAGASGELFF.

This chain connects TRBV18 to TRBJ2-1; TRBD1 is a possible D gene (6 bases). The germline V gene encodes CDR1 KGHSH and CDR2 LQKENI. With 0 bases removed from V and 6 bases from J, the gap between germline ends came to 9 bases. This CDR3 spans 14 amino acids. DNA for the CDR3: TGTGCCAGCTCACCACCAGGGGGAGTCAATGAGCAGTTCTTC. It specifies CASSPPGGVNEQFF.

The chain couples TRBV27 to TRBJ2-7; D is possibly TRBD2 (6 bases). Trimming shortened V by 5 bases and J by 5 bases, and 19 bases separated the two germline ends. This CDR3 is 15 amino acids long. From germline, CDR1 is MNHEY and CDR2 SMNVEV (reference sequence). The CDR3 nucleotides read TGTGCCAGCAGTGTAGGGACTCCTAAGGGGCACGAGCAGTACTTC. It codes for CASSVGTPKGHEQYF.

This clone was detected once. At one of its ends the junction is not consistent with the germline gene, which may arise from a read error. The rearrangement uses TRBV7-8 and TRBJ2-1; 12 bases fit TRBD2. Germline V gives CDR1 SGHVS, CDR2 FQNEAQ. The CDR3 contains 15 residues. The CDR3 spells CASSLAETSGGRQLF. For the CDR3, the DNA is TGTGCCAGCAGCTTAGCAGAGACTAGCGGGGGCCGACAACTCTTC. The variable domain in full, completed from reference TRBV7-8 and TRBJ2-1, reads GAGVSQSPRYKVAKRGQDVALRCDPISGHVSLFWYQQALGQGPEFLTYFQNEAQLDKSGLPSDRFFAERPEGSVSTLKIQRTQQEDSAVYLCASSLAETSGGRQLFGPGTRLTVL.

The chain uses TRBV6-1 and TRBJ1-6; D unresolved. V was clipped by 5 bases and J by 6 bases, with 11 bases between them. The CDR3 runs to 14 residues. Germline CDR1 reads MNHNS; CDR2 reads SASEGT. The CDR3, as DNA: TGTGCCAGCAGTCTGGAAGGAGGTAATTCACCCCTCCACTTT. It encodes CASSLEGGNSPLHF.